Listed below are T cell receptor beta chains from one sample, sequenced in a study of cytomegalovirus exposure and HLA in healthy donors. The repertoire was sequenced with immunoSEQ multiplex PCR; TCRdb's copy has only in-frame clones and lacks some. This sample has some 120,000 clones, with around 75% found just once. Sequencing used PBMCs. The receptor set was obtained from a woman aged 45-60 years in good health and CMV-seropositive. CDR3s include the opening cysteine and the closing phenylalanine or tryptophan. The D gene is left open where the match is weak. The size entry is marked missing in some rows and otherwise reads once, few, many or a size class.

>TRBJ1-1|-|-|TRBV6-5
TGTGCCGCACAGTCCATGAACACTGAAGCTTTCTTT
CAAQSMNTEAFF
>TRBJ2-5|TRBD1|-|TRBV5-1
TGCGCCAGCAGCGGGACAGGCCAAGAGACCCAGTACTTC
CASSGTGQETQYF
>TRBJ2-2|-|once|TRBV9
TGTGCCAGCAGCGTATGGGGCCTTGGGACCGGGGAGCTGTTTTTT
CASSVWGLGTGELFF
>TRBJ1-2|TRBD1|-|TRBV27
TGTGCCAGCAGTTTATCGGACAGGGATGGCTACACCTTC
CASSLSDRDGYTF
>TRBJ1-4|TRBD1|-|TRBV7-2
TGTGCCAGCAGCCTTTGGGACAGGGCTGAAAAACTGTTTTTT
CASSLWDRAEKLFF
>TRBJ1-2|-|-|TRBV5-4
TGTGCCAGCAGCTTGGAGCCGGGGGATATCTATGGCTACACCTTC
CASSLEPGDIYGYTF
>TRBJ1-6|-|-|TRBV6-4
TGTGCCACCCCGAGAGGAAACTCTGTTTCACCCCTCCACTTT
CATPRGNSVSPLHF
>TRBJ1-5|-|-|TRBV27
TGTGCCAGCAGTAAGTCAGTCTATCAGCCCCAGCATTTT
CASSKSVYQPQHF
>TRBJ2-7|TRBD1|-|TRBV5-6
TGTGCCAGCAGCTTGGAGAAGTGGGGACAGGGGAAATACGAGCAGTACTTC
CASSLEKWGQGKYEQYF
>TRBJ2-1|TRBD1|few|TRBV4-3
TGCGCCAGCAGCCAAGATGTGGGGACAGGGGGCCAGTTCTTC
CASSQDVGTGGQFF
>TRBJ2-7|TRBD2|once|TRBV30
TGTGCCTGGAGTGGTAGAGTAGCGGGCGCCCGCTCCTACGAGCAGTACTTC
CAWSGRVAGARSYEQYF
>TRBJ2-1|TRBD2|-|TRBV30
TGTGCCTTACGTCCGGCTAGCGGGAGAGATAATGAGCAGTTCTTC
CALRPASGRDNEQFF
>TRBJ1-2|TRBD1|-|TRBV2
TGTGCCAGCAGTGAATTGGGACAGGGAGGCTATGGCTACACCTTC
CASSELGQGGYGYTF
>TRBJ1-1|-|-|TRBV2
TGTGCCAACGCAAAGCAGGGTAACACTGAAGCTTTCTTT
CANAKQGNTEAFF
>TRBJ2-1|TRBD2|few|TRBV14
TGTGCCAGCAGCCACGGACTAGCGGGAGGACTAACCTACAATGAGCAGTTCTTC
CASSHGLAGGLTYNEQFF
>TRBJ2-1|-|-|TRBV18
TGTGCCAGCTCACCGACAGCCTGGGATGAGCAGTTCTTC
CASSPTAWDEQFF
>TRBJ2-3|TRBD2|-|TRBV9
TGTGCCAGCAACCGGGAGGGGGTAACAGATACGCAGTATTTT
CASNREGVTDTQYF
>TRBJ2-3|TRBD1|-|TRBV30
TGTGCCTGGAGTCTACAGGGGAGTATGGATACGCAGTATTTT
CAWSLQGSMDTQYF
>TRBJ2-2|-|-|TRBV27
TGTGCCAGCAGTTTGTTGGGAGTGGTCGGGGAGCTGTTTTTT
CASSLLGVVGELFF
>TRBJ1-3|TRBD1|-|TRBV30
TGTGCCTGGAGCCTCGGACAGGGGGTTTCAGGAAACACCATATATTTT
CAWSLGQGVSGNTIYF
>TRBJ1-5|TRBD1|-|TRBV18
TGTGCCAGCTCACCAACAGGGGTTGTTTCCCAGCCCCAGCATTTT
CASSPTGVVSQPQHF
>TRBJ1-2|-|-|TRBV6-1
TGTGCCAGCAGTGAAGCTGGGGGAGGACCGTTAGCTAACTATGGCTACACCTTC
CASSEAGGGPLANYGYTF
>TRBJ2-7|TRBD1|-|TRBV5-3
TGTGCCAGAAGCTTTAACACAGGGGGATACGAGCAGTACTTC
CARSFNTGGYEQYF
>TRBJ1-6|-|-|TRBV5-1
TGCGCCAGCAGTCAGACGGGTCCTAATTCACCCCTCCACTTT
CASSQTGPNSPLHF
>TRBJ1-1|TRBD1|once|TRBV9
TGTGCCAGCAGCGTAACGGGGACAGAGAACACTGAAGCTTTCTTT
CASSVTGTENTEAFF
>TRBJ1-2|TRBD1|-|TRBV10-3
TGTGCCATCCGAGGACAGGGCCCTTCTAACTATGGCTACACCTTC
CAIRGQGPSNYGYTF
>TRBJ2-5|-|-|TRBV4-3
TGCGCCAGCAGCCAAGAGGTCCTACCATCTGAAGAGACCCAGTACTTC
CASSQEVLPSEETQYF
>TRBJ1-5|-|-|TRBV6-1
TGTGCCAGCAGGACCACAGGAAGGGCTCAGCCCCAGCATTTT
CASRTTGRAQPQHF
>TRBJ2-1|-|few|TRBV19
TGTGCCAGTAGTATAGTCGCCAGGGTAAATGAGCAGTTCTTC
CASSIVARVNEQFF
>TRBJ1-2|-|-|TRBV29-1
TGCAGCGCTGAGACAACAGCAGCCTATGGCTACACCTTC
CSAETTAAYGYTF
>TRBJ2-1|TRBD1|few|TRBV6-5
TGTGCCACGAGCGTCGCGACAGGGGGTCGACAGGAGCAGTTCTTC
CATSVATGGRQEQFF
>TRBJ1-6|-|-|TRBV27
TGTGCCAGCAGTTACAAACCTAATTCACCCCTCCACTTT
CASSYKPNSPLHF
>TRBJ2-1|-|-|TRBV30
TGTGCCTGGGGATTACTAGCCCCGTATGGTGAGCAGTTCTTC
CAWGLLAPYGEQFF
>TRBJ2-7|-|-|TRBV19
TGTGCCAGTAGTTTGACTGCTACCTCCTACGAGCAGTACTTC
CASSLTATSYEQYF
>TRBJ2-7|TRBD1|-|TRBV5-6
TGTGCCAGCAGCTTAACCTGGACAGGGACATACGAGCAGTACTTC
CASSLTWTGTYEQYF
>TRBJ1-1|-|-|TRBV7-8
TGTGCCAGCAGCTCGTTAGCCGGGACACCGAACACTGAAGCTTTCTTT
CASSSLAGTPNTEAFF
>TRBJ2-1|-|-|TRBV4-2
TGTGCCGGCAGCCCCGAGGGGGGGGAGCAGTTCTTC
CAGSPEGGEQFF
>TRBJ1-1|-|once|TRBV6-6
TGTGCCAGCAGTTACTCTTTCGGGGTGGAAGCTTTCTTT
CASSYSFGVEAFF
>TRBJ1-5|-|-|TRBV2
TGTGCCAGCTCTGCGGCCTCCCTGAATCAGCCCCAGCATTTT
CASSAASLNQPQHF
>TRBJ1-2|TRBD1|-|TRBV6-1
TGTGCCAGTTTCCTCAGACAGGGGCCAAACTATGGCTACACCTTC
CASFLRQGPNYGYTF
>TRBJ2-7|TRBD1|-|TRBV4-3
TGCGCCAGCACCCCAGGGACAGGGAGCTACGAGCAGTACTTC
CASTPGTGSYEQYF
>TRBJ1-1|-|few|TRBV4-1
TGCGCCAGCAGCCAAACGGACATCTACATGAACACTGAAGCTTTCTTT
CASSQTDIYMNTEAFF
>TRBJ1-6|TRBD1|-|TRBV5-1
TGCGCCAGCAGCTGGGACAGGGGAGGGAATTCACCCCTCCACTTT
CASSWDRGGNSPLHF
>TRBJ2-1|TRBD1|-|TRBV15
TGTGCCACCAGCGACCCGGGACAGGGGGCTTCGTACAATGAGCAGTTCTTC
CATSDPGQGASYNEQFF
>TRBJ2-7|TRBD2|few|TRBV7-2
TGTGCCAGCAGCTCGGGACTAGCGGGGGTCTCCTACGAGCAGTACTTC
CASSSGLAGVSYEQYF
>TRBJ1-5|-|-|TRBV5-6
TGTGCCAGCAGTTACAGCTTCAATCAGCCCCAGCATTTT
CASSYSFNQPQHF
>TRBJ2-1|TRBD2|-|TRBV5-4
TGTGCCAGCAGCTTGGGACTAGCGGTCTCCTACAATGAGCAGTTCTTC
CASSLGLAVSYNEQFF
>TRBJ2-7|TRBD2|-|TRBV4-2
TGTGCCAGCAGCCGGGGTAGCGGGAGGCTAAACTCCTACGAGCAGTACTTC
CASSRGSGRLNSYEQYF
>TRBJ1-6|TRBD1|-|TRBV6-1
TGTGCCAGCAGACCGGGACAGGGTTTGGATTCACCCCTCCACTTT
CASRPGQGLDSPLHF
>TRBJ2-5|-|-|TRBV14
TGTGCCAGCAGCTTGGCTGAGACCCAGTACTTC
CASSLAETQYF